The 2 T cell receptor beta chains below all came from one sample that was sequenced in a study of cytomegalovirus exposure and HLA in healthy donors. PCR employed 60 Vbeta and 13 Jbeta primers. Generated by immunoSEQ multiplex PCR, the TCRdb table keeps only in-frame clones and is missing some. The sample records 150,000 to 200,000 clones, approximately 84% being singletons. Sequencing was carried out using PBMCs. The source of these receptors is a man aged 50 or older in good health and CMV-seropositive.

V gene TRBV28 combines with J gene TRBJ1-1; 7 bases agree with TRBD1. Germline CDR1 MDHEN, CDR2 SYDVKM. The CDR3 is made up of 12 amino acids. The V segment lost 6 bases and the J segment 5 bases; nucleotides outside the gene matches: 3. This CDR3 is CASSRGTTEAFF. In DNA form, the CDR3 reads TGTGCCAGCAGCAGGGGGACAACTGAAGCTTTCTTT.

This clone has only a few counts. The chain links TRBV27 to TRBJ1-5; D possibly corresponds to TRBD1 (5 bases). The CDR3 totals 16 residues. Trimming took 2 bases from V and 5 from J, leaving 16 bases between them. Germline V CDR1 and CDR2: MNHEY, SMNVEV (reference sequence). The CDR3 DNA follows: TGTGCCAGCAGTTTACTGGGCCAGGGTAGGGATCAGCCCCAGCATTTT. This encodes CASSLLGQGRDQPQHF.